The 27 T cell receptor beta chains reported below all come from one sample, sequenced in a study of CD8 T cells in Susac syndrome. The RNA input was roughly 0.5 to 1 ug, and it was reverse transcribed with random hexamers. A single record per CDR3 protein comes from TCRdb applying MiXCR to the immunoSEQ multiplex PCR reads. The table has about 300,000 distinct CDR3 sequences, approximately 85% seen once. The specimen was CD8+ T cells from PBMCs. The receptors originated from a human donor with multiple sclerosis.

The chain is built from TRBV7-9 and TRBJ1-2; the D gene is possibly TRBD1 (6 bases). The CDR3 spans 13 residues. V lost 5 bases to trimming and J lost 5 bases, with 12 bases between them. The V gene's germline CDR1 is SEHNR and CDR2 FQNEAQ (reference sequence). The CDR3: CASSLTGWYGYTF. DNA of the CDR3: TGTGCCAGCAGCCTCACAGGGTGGTATGGCTACACCTTC.

This clonotype was detected only once. This chain uses TRBV29-1 with TRBJ2-4, with 8 bases identical to TRBD1. This CDR3 has 14 amino acids. With V trimmed by 2 bases and J by 6 bases, 6 bases remained unmatched. Germline CDR1 and CDR2: SQVTM and ANQGSEA. CDR3 region: CSVERGTGVNIQYF. CDR3 in DNA: TGCAGCGTTGAACGTGGGACAGGTGTAAACATTCAGTACTTC.

The chain joins TRBV9 to TRBJ2-7, with TRBD2 matching over 10 bases. The V gene end was trimmed by 4 bases and the J gene end by 2 bases; junction bases not matched to a gene: 6. Germline loops: CDR1 SGDLS, CDR2 YYNGEE. This CDR3 is built from 15 residues. The CDR3 reads CASSPRLAGAYEQYF. For the CDR3, the DNA is TGTGCCAGCAGCCCGAGACTAGCGGGTGCCTACGAGCAGTACTTC.

The chain carries TRBV19 and TRBJ1-1; no clear D. V was pared by 7 bases and J by 5 bases, with 23 bases between. Germline values: CDR1 LNHDA, CDR2 SQIVND (reference sequence). The CDR3 loop spans 16 amino acids. The CDR3 sequence is CASNDGEGLLGTEAFF. CDR3 bases: TGTGCCAGTAATGACGGGGAAGGGCTCCTAGGGACTGAAGCTTTCTTT.

This clonotype has only a few counts. The CDR3 loop is CASSQAQTPGEQYF. DNA of the CDR3: TGTGCCAGCAGCCAGGCCCAGACCCCTGGCGAGCAGTACTTC. V is TRBV4-2 and J is TRBJ2-7; D gene uncertain. Germline V gives CDR1 LGHNA, CDR2 YNFKEQ. The V gene lost 3 bases and the J gene lost 6 bases, with 15 bases spanning the gap. The CDR3 consists of 14 residues.

This chain uses TRBV12-3 or TRBV12-4 with TRBJ2-5; no reliable D call. The ends were cut back, 5 bases at V and 3 bases at J, with 22 bases in the middle. The CDR3 consists of 17 residues. CDR3 residues: CASSLKPSTRVEETQYF. CDR3 nucleotides: TGTGCCAGCAGTCTCAAGCCGTCGACCCGAGTAGAAGAGACCCAGTACTTC.

The chain uses TRBV11-3 and TRBJ1-1; 9 bases line up with TRBD1. Germline V CDR1 and CDR2: SGHNT, YENEEA. This CDR3 is 14 amino acids long. V lost 4 bases to trimming and J lost 1 base; unmatched junction nucleotides: 1. CDR3: CASSYRGPNTEAFF. CDR3 DNA sequence: TGTGCCAGCAGCTACAGGGGGCCGAACACTGAAGCTTTCTTT.

This clonotype was seen only a few times. The chain links TRBV11-2 to TRBJ2-7; D call uncertain. CDR3 length equals 13 residues. CDR1 is SGHAT, CDR2 FQNNGV, per germline. Trimming stripped 5 bases from V and 2 bases from J, with 10 bases between. CDR3 nucleotides: TGTGCCAGCAGCCGAATCTTCACCTACGAGCAGTACTTC. The encoded protein is CASSRIFTYEQYF.

The J gene is TRBJ2-6, the V gene TRBV7-9; D ambiguous. V shed 5 bases and J shed 0 bases, with 8 bases lying between them. The CDR3 loop spans 15 amino acids. CDR1 SEHNR and CDR2 FQNEAQ come from the germline V gene (reference sequence). DNA for the CDR3: TGTGCCAGCAGCCCCGTCATCTCTGGGGCCAACGTCCTGACTTTC. Its translation: CASSPVISGANVLTF.

The chain recombines TRBV7-9 with TRBJ2-5; D remains unclear. CDR1 and CDR2 from the germline V gene are SEHNR and FQNEAQ (reference sequence). This CDR3 region has 12 residues. V was clipped by 5 bases and J by 7 bases, with 11 bases between them. The CDR3 spells CASSGLLGTQYF. CDR3 sequence (DNA): TGTGCCAGCAGCGGATTACTGGGGACCCAGTACTTC.

The chain employs TRBV4-2 and TRBJ2-1; TRBD2 aligns across 7 bases. The junction had 16 bases not matched to a gene; V was cut back by 4 bases and J by 1 base. CDR1 and CDR2 from the germline V gene are LGHNA and YNFKEQ. The CDR3 is 19 amino acids. This chain's CDR3 is CASSPAGGRRKMSYNEQFF. The CDR3 DNA reads TGTGCCAGCAGCCCCGCGGGCGGGAGACGTAAGATGTCCTACAATGAGCAGTTCTTC.

This chain links TRBV9 with TRBJ2-1, with TRBD2 matching over 11 bases. CDR1 is SGDLS and CDR2 is YYNGEE in the germline V gene. The ends lost 0 bases at V and 2 bases at J; junction bases unmatched: 1. This CDR3 spans 16 amino acids. CDR3 nucleotides: TGTGCCAGCAGCGTAGGGGGACTAGCGGCCTACAATGAGCAGTTCTTC. Its translation is CASSVGGLAAYNEQFF.

The chain has TRBV9 and TRBJ2-1; the D gene is possibly TRBD1 (5 bases). The CDR3 length is 17 residues. The V gene's germline CDR1 is SGDLS and CDR2 YYNGEE. V was pared by 0 bases and J by 2 bases, with 15 bases between. In DNA, the CDR3 is TGTGCCAGCAGCGTAGCGGCCTCAGGGATACCCTACAATGAGCAGTTCTTC. It is translated as CASSVAASGIPYNEQFF.

The CDR3 sequence: CASSSGLPGIGWETQYF. The CDR3 region has the DNA TGTGCCAGCAGTTCGGGACTACCTGGAATCGGGTGGGAGACCCAGTACTTC. The rearrangement links TRBV27 to TRBJ2-5; 7 bases are a match to TRBD2. Unmatched junction bases numbered 16, after V lost 4 bases and J lost 5 bases. There are 17 residues in the CDR3. The germline V gene has CDR1 MNHEY and CDR2 SMNVEV (reference sequence).

The chain links TRBV5-4 to TRBJ2-3; 10 bases match TRBD2. The V gene end was trimmed by 4 bases and the J gene end by 2 bases; junction bases not matched to a gene: 7. The CDR3 covers 16 residues. Germline V gene sequence: CDR1 SGHNT, CDR2 YYREEE (reference sequence). CDR3 bases: TGTGCCAGCAGCCCCGGACTAGCGGCGTTCACAGATACGCAGTATTTT. Protein sequence: CASSPGLAAFTDTQYF.

The chain is built from TRBV20-1 and TRBJ2-5; D perhaps matches TRBD2 (6 bases). The germline V and J ends were trimmed by 6 bases and 4 bases, with 18 bases remaining between them. The length of the CDR3 is 14 residues. Germline CDR1 reads DFQATT; CDR2 reads SNEGSKA (reference sequence). For the CDR3, the DNA is TGCAGTGCCCACGGGGACTGGACGGGAGAGACCCAGTACTTC. Amino acid sequence: CSAHGDWTGETQYF.

The chain joins TRBV7-8 to TRBJ2-5, with D tentatively TRBD1 (5 bases). The germline V gene encodes CDR1 SGHVS and CDR2 FQNEAQ. The CDR3 extends over 15 amino acids. Trimming took 1 base from V and 5 from J, leaving 14 bases between them. CDR3 nucleotides: TGTGCCAGCAGCTTAGAGGGGTCCCCCGGGGAGACCCAGTACTTC. This sequence encodes CASSLEGSPGETQYF.

J is TRBJ2-3 and V is TRBV10-3; no reliable D call. The ends were cut back, 6 bases at V and 2 bases at J, with 3 bases in the middle. This CDR3 is 11 amino acids long. Germline loops: CDR1 ENHRY, CDR2 SYGVKD. CDR3 in DNA: TGTGCCATCAGGGTCACAGATACGCAGTATTTT. Translation: CAIRVTDTQYF.

The chain is built from TRBV4-3 and TRBJ2-1; D call uncertain. This CDR3 has 15 residues. V lost 0 bases and J lost 4, with 10 bases in between. Germline CDR1 LGHNA, CDR2 YSLEER. CDR3 nucleotides: TGCGCCAGCAGCCAAGATCGGACGTTGTACAATGAGCAGTTCTTC. Protein product: CASSQDRTLYNEQFF.

This clonotype was detected once. The V and J genes are TRBV9 and TRBJ2-1, with D perhaps TRBD1 (6 bases). Germline loops: CDR1 SGDLS, CDR2 YYNGEE. The ends were cut back, 0 bases at V and 8 bases at J, with 15 bases in the middle. There are 15 residues in the CDR3. In nucleotides, the CDR3 is TGTGCCAGCAGCGTAGTTGGGGGCCCCGTCGATGAGCAGTTCTTC. It specifies CASSVVGGPVDEQFF.

V gene TRBV7-9 combines with J gene TRBJ1-1; D is ambiguous. V lost 2 bases, J lost 1 base, and 14 bases lay in between. The CDR3 sequence is 16 residues long. CDR1 and CDR2 (germline): SEHNR, FQNEAQ (reference sequence). The DNA of the CDR3 is TGTGCCAGCAGCTTAAATCCGGACCTCCCGAACACTGAAGCTTTCTTT. Its protein is CASSLNPDLPNTEAFF.

The chain carries TRBV4-3 and TRBJ1-2; D gene ambiguous. V lost 0 bases and J lost 4, with 12 bases in between. CDR3 length: 15 amino acids. The germline gives CDR1 LGHNA, CDR2 YSLEER. CDR3 in amino acids: CASSQDSGTFYGYTF. CDR3 coding DNA: TGCGCCAGCAGCCAAGATTCCGGAACTTTCTATGGCTACACCTTC.

This chain connects TRBV27 to TRBJ1-5; weak D call: TRBD1 (6 bases). V lost 4 bases and J 2 bases, leaving 12 bases between the germline ends. CDR3 length equals 15 residues. The V gene's germline CDR1 is MNHEY and CDR2 SMNVEV (reference sequence). CDR3 bases: TGTGCCAGCAGTTCTACAGGGTACGGCAATCAGCCCCAGCATTTT. Its translation is CASSSTGYGNQPQHF.

This CDR3 reads CASSFLSGNEQFF. Written as DNA, the CDR3 is TGTGCCAGCAGTTTTTTATCCGGCAATGAGCAGTTCTTC. The chain joins TRBV12-3 or TRBV12-4 to TRBJ2-1; no definite D call. V shed 3 bases and J shed 6 bases, with 9 bases lying between them. The CDR3 is 13 amino acids.

The chain links TRBV24-1 to TRBJ2-5; TRBD1 agrees at 7 bases. Trimming cost V 1 base and J 1 base; bases outside gene matches: 5. The V gene's germline CDR1 is KGHDR and CDR2 SFDVKD. This CDR3 is built from 16 residues. CDR3 bases: TGTGCCACCAGTGATTTCCACCGGGACAGCCAAGAGACCCAGTACTTC. Translation: CATSDFHRDSQETQYF.

The chain recombines TRBV4-3 with TRBJ2-1, with 10 bases identical to TRBD2. Per germline, CDR1 LGHNA and CDR2 YSLEER. J gave up 7 bases and V 3 bases, and 12 bases lay outside the gene matches. The CDR3 has 17 amino acids. DNA of the CDR3: TGCGCCAGCAGCCAGCCCCTTCTAGCGGGAGAGGGTAATGAGCAGTTCTTC. Its translation is CASSQPLLAGEGNEQFF.

V and J are TRBV5-1 and TRBJ2-5, with TRBD2 identical over 15 bases. This CDR3 spans 17 amino acids. Germline loops: CDR1 SGHRS, CDR2 YFSETQ. Unmatched junction bases numbered 9, after V lost 4 bases and J lost 5 bases. The CDR3 spells CASSPITGTSGGETQYF. The CDR3 nucleotides are TGCGCCAGCAGCCCTATCACCGGGACTAGCGGGGGGGAGACCCAGTACTTC.